Given below is one T cell receptor (beta chain) in context. Its target is unknown. The germline CDR1 and CDR2 sequences are MNHEY and SVGAGI. This CDR3 region has 15 residues. The trim removed 5 bases at V and 9 bases at J, leaving 9 bases unmatched. This sample was included in a study of human T cells and chemical hapten exposure. Study-wide points: Sensitizing with DPC caused no change in TCRs above 1 in 1000 frequency. A positive correlation with patch test score was shown by PT1 expanded TCR counts. Alopecia was present in the donors, so their immune response may differ from healthy people's.

Time point given: patch test 1, 2 weeks after DPC sensitization. Treatment: therapeutic diphenylcyclopropenone sensitization with weekly scalp DPC. From whole blood left unfractionated, total RNA was extracted. TCRdb processed the RACE reads anew with MiXCR; each CDR3 protein has one entry. The table lists 370,000 or so distinct CDR3 sequences, more than 4.5% of them singletons. This chain joins TRBV6-5 and TRBJ2-1, with 11 positions matching TRBD2. The sequenced sample was whole blood, obtained in connection with sensitization to the hapten diphenylcyclopropenone (DPC). The TCR comes from a woman between 50 and 59 years old with alopecia areata. Some clones in this sample may be carry-over from other donors' samples. The DNA for the CDR3 is TGTGCCAGCAGTACGGTAGCGGGAGGGCCGGGTGAGCAGTTCTTC. Translated: CASSTVAGGPGEQFF.